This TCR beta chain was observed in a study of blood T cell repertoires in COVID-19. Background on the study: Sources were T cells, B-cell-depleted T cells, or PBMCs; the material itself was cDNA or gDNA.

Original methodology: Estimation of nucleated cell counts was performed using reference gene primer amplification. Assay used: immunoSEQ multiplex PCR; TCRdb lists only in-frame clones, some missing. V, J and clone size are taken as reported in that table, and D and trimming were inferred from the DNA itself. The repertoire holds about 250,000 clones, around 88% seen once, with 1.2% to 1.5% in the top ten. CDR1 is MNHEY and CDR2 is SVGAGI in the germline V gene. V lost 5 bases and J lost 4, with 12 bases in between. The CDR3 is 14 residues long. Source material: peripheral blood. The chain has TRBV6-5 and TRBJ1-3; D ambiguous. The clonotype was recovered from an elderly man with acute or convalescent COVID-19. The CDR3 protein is CASSPQAIGNTIYF. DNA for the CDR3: TGTGCCAGCAGTCCTCAGGCGATCGGAAACACCATATATTTT.